This TCR beta chain was documented in a study of shared clonotypes between healthy human individuals (dated by TCRdb to the early 2020s). As for the study more broadly: The cohort comprised two women and a few men aged 18 to 49 years. To estimate repertoire size and how much clonotype sharing occurs between individuals, the study deeply sequenced the blood TCR repertoires of several healthy adults. To increase sequencing depth and limit assay-specific biases, TCR repertoire library preparation and sequencing were carried out by different laboratories using diverse techniques. Leukapheresis yielded between about 0.9 and 9.5 billion PBMCs per donor.

According to the germline V gene, CDR1 reads SGHAT and CDR2 reads FQNNGV. The CDR3 spans 14 residues, from the cysteine through the phenylalanine. The CDR3 DNA has 42 bases and is translated from base 1. Between the V and J ends, shortened by 4 bases and 2 bases respectively, the junction contains 11 bases. Of note for this clone: The specificity of this receptor is unknown. Nothing much larger sits one base from this clone, and base qualities are not available.

Using the deep immunoSEQ assay, TCR CDR3 regions were amplified from genomic DNA by multiplex PCR. Extracted genomic DNA from each cell subset was distributed evenly across all wells of several immunoSEQ 96-well plates, and each plate was treated as a replicate. For unsorted PBMC, each replicate PCR was loaded with approximately 300 ng genomic DNA, equivalent to approximately 33,000 T cell genomes. Unsorted PBMC genomic DNA was sequenced across ten immunoSEQ deep assay plates. The purified libraries were quantified using a Qubit 3.0 fluorometer, sized with a Bioanalyzer 2100, and then quantified again using the KAPA Library Quantification kit. Each immunoSEQ 96-well plate was sequenced on its own single-read 150-cycle Illumina NextSeq 550 flow cell. The published analysis was carried out like this. Because the immunoSEQ output held only junctional sequences and lacked quality scores, the filtering could not match the filtering applied to full-length reads. To assign V/J genes and CDR3, sequences were annotated using PyIR, a Python wrapper for IgBLAST v1.9, with IMGT germline references. Reads were removed for weak V/J assignments (E-value above 1e-6), missing CDR3, stop codons, out-of-frame junctions, or ambiguous translated residues. V3J clonotypes were defined as sequences sharing an identical inferred V gene, J gene, and CDR3 amino acid sequence. To compute the percentage overlap between repertoires, the number of shared unique clonotypes was divided by the size of the smaller repertoire. Repertoire richness was assessed with RTK rarefaction, the Chao1 estimator, and Recon v2.1 estimates of unobserved clonotypes. Imported from immuneACCESS, the table was reduced by TCRdb to in-frame sequences with V and J called. These copies leave out some clones; in studies compared against another copy, an unresolved V gene accounts for under half, and the cause of the remainder is not known. V, J and clone size were drawn from that table, and D and trimming were deduced from the DNA. The sample table records fewer than 600,000 clones; roughly 77% of these occur just once. Of the sample, 13% is held by the ten largest clones.

The research as a whole found: Pairwise subsampling led to the expectation that sequencing depth would affect the degree of clonotype sharing among donors. Sampling was restricted to blood, and TCR repertoires in tissue are likely to differ from TCR repertoires in blood. The genetic and exposure-history diversity represented was limited by the small number of donors.

Donors were healthy HIV-negative adults with no recently reported acute infections or vaccinations. Every donor was a Caucasian adult residing in Nashville, Tennessee, USA. In the unsorted samples, 90 million or so PBMCs were counted, and genomic DNA was extracted using the QIAamp DNA Blood Mini kit. After blood collection by leukapheresis, PBMCs were isolated using Ficoll-Histopaque density gradient centrifugation and then cryopreserved in the vapor phase of liquid nitrogen. Rearrangement joined TRBV11-2 to TRBJ2-5; tentative D gene TRBD2, with 6 bases matching. This TCR came from a woman aged 40-49 years in good health. Some clones in this sample may be carry-over from other donors' samples. The sequenced material came from PBMCs. The DNA sequence follows: TGTGCCAGCAGCTCAAGGGACTTTCAAGAGACCCAGTACTTC. The translation is CASSSRDFQETQYF.